One sample yielded the 29 T cell receptor beta chains listed below, sequenced in a study of T-cell memory formation after mild COVID-19 (dated by TCRdb to the early 2020s). The receptor library was made with 5' RACE. Reads for this sample came from an Illumina NovaSeq 6000. In-frame beta chains were kept once TCRdb had trimmed the public reads at Q25 with fastp and called clones with MiXCR. Entries that share a CDR3 protein sequence are merged under the most common genes and DNA. The sample profile shows roughly 380,000 distinct CDR3 sequences; around 27% of them were found once. The top ten hold roughly 13% of the sample. Sequences were obtained from PBMCs or a T cell subset sorted from them (not recorded which). Receptor source: an adult woman who had mild COVID-19 (a few samples of this study predate the infection). The sample titles of this study are shuffled in the database, so cell type and time point are left out; the donor was told from shared clones.

J is TRBJ2-7 and V is TRBV9; TRBD1 or TRBD2 may be the D gene (5 bases each). The ends were cut back, 0 bases at V and 4 bases at J, with 11 bases in the middle. The CDR3 is 14 residues long. Per germline, CDR1 SGDLS and CDR2 YYNGEE. CDR3 nucleotides: TGTGCCAGCAGCGTAGGAGGGGATCTTTACGAGCAGTACTTC. It yields the protein CASSVGGDLYEQYF. Complete variable domain (other parts from reference TRBV9 and TRBJ2-7): DSGVTQTPKHLITATGQRVTLRCSPRSGDLSVYWYQQSLDQGLQFLIQYYNGEERAKGNILERFSAQQFPDLHSELNLSSLELGDSALYFCASSVGGDLYEQYFGPGTRLTVT.

In its sample, this clonotype was seen a few times. The chain carries TRBV5-1 and TRBJ2-3; D is undetermined. Germline V lookup: CDR1 SGHRS, CDR2 YFSETQ. V shed 4 bases and J shed 2 bases, with 8 bases lying between them. The CDR3 totals 13 residues. CDR3 residues: CASSRGLTDTQYF. The CDR3 DNA is TGCGCCAGCAGCCGCGGCCTCACAGATACGCAGTATTTT.

V and J are TRBV24-1 and TRBJ2-1, with 8 bases identical to TRBD2. This CDR3 spans 16 amino acids. Germline trimming cut 4 bases from V and 7 bases from J; bases unmatched to any gene: 11. CDR1 is KGHDR and CDR2 is SFDVKD in the germline V gene. Here the CDR3 reads CATSDILGTSRNEQFF. In nucleotides, the CDR3 is TGTGCCACCAGTGACATTTTGGGGACTAGTAGGAATGAGCAGTTCTTC.

The chain recombines TRBV6-2 or TRBV6-3 with TRBJ2-1, with D unclear. V was pared by 5 bases and J by 10 bases, with 12 bases between. The germline CDR1 and CDR2 sequences are MNHEY and SVGEGT. The CDR3 totals 12 residues. CDR3 DNA sequence: TGTGCCAGCAGTCAGCGTTCAGCAGAGCAGTTCTTC. Translated, it gives CASSQRSAEQFF.

This clonotype was picked up a small number of times. The rearrangement links TRBV5-6 to TRBJ2-7, with a weak D call TRBD1 (5 bases). V gave up 0 bases and J gave up 2 bases, with 9 bases separating them. In germline, CDR1 is SGHDT, CDR2 YYEEEE. The CDR3 loop spans 14 amino acids. CDR3 amino acids: CASSLGGLTYEQYF. CDR3 sequence (DNA): TGTGCCAGCAGCTTGGGGGGCCTTACCTACGAGCAGTACTTC.

This clonotype was picked up many times. V and J are TRBV20-1 and TRBJ2-2; 9 bases map to TRBD2. This CDR3 has 15 residues. CDR1 and CDR2 (germline): DFQATT, SNEGSKA (reference sequence). The V segment lost 3 bases and the J segment 5 bases; nucleotides outside the gene matches: 7. As DNA, the CDR3 is TGCAGTGCTAGGAATAGCGGGAGAGGGACCGGGGAGCTGTTTTTT. Translating gives CSARNSGRGTGELFF.

The gene calls are TRBV28 and TRBJ1-1; TRBD1 agrees at 10 bases. J lost 5 bases, V lost 3 bases, and 6 bases had no gene match. The CDR3 is 15 amino acids. CDR1 MDHEN and CDR2 SYDVKM come from the germline V gene. CDR3: CASSFPGQGSTEAFF. In DNA, the CDR3 is TGTGCCAGCAGTTTTCCGGGACAGGGGTCGACTGAAGCTTTCTTT.

The chain combines TRBV7-2 with TRBJ2-2; the match to TRBD2 covers 7 bases. Germline-derived CDR1 and CDR2 are SGHTA and FQGNSA. The CDR3 runs 19 residues. J lost 1 base, V lost 4 bases, and 15 bases had no gene match. The chain's CDR3 is CASSSPKPSLAQNTGELFF. CDR3 nucleotide sequence: TGTGCCAGCAGCTCCCCCAAACCTTCACTAGCGCAGAACACCGGGGAGCTGTTTTTT.

This clonotype was seen a few times. The chain carries TRBV29-1 and TRBJ2-2, with D tentatively TRBD2 (6 bases). The CDR3 spans 14 residues. Trimming stripped 3 bases from V and 4 bases from J, with 12 bases between. Germline loops: CDR1 SQVTM, CDR2 ANQGSEA. CDR3 nucleotides: TGCAGCGTTGAGCCCGTGGGGGGCACCGGGGAGCTGTTTTTT. Its translation is CSVEPVGGTGELFF.

This clonotype was seen only a few times. This chain links TRBV9 with TRBJ1-1; D is undetermined. V was shortened by 4 bases and J by 5 bases, with 18 bases between the two germline ends. Per the germline V gene, CDR1 is SGDLS and CDR2 is YYNGEE. The CDR3 consists of 15 residues. The CDR3 loop reads CASSPADGVSTEAFF. CDR3 nucleotide sequence: TGTGCCAGCAGCCCAGCGGACGGAGTGAGTACTGAAGCTTTCTTT.

The CDR3 region has the DNA TGTGCCAGCGTGGGACTAGCGGGAGGAGAGACCCAGTACTTC. It is translated as CASVGLAGGETQYF. This chain uses TRBV6-6 with TRBJ2-5; 15 bases map to TRBD2. Germline CDR1 MNHNY, CDR2 SVGAGI (reference sequence). V lost 8 bases to trimming and J lost 4 bases; unmatched junction nucleotides: 2. This CDR3 is 14 amino acids long.

This clonotype was recorded a few times. This chain links TRBV15 with TRBJ2-7, with D perhaps matching TRBD1 or TRBD2 (6 bases each). CDR1 and CDR2 (germline): LNHNV, YYDKDF (reference sequence). The CDR3 is 17 amino acids. V dropped 5 bases and J dropped 0 bases, with 20 bases sitting between them. The CDR3 DNA is TGTGCCACCAGCCCCCGAGGGGGGAACAGGGCCTCCTACGAGCAGTACTTC. Its protein is CATSPRGGNRASYEQYF.

The rearrangement links TRBV3-1 to TRBJ2-1, with 10 bases matching TRBD2. The germline V gene has CDR1 LGHDT and CDR2 YNNKEL (reference sequence). The CDR3 sequence is 16 residues long. V lost 1 base, J lost 8 bases, and 8 bases stayed unmatched. CDR3 protein: CASSQVVAGGMDEQFF. As DNA, the CDR3 is TGTGCCAGCAGCCAAGTCGTAGCGGGGGGTATGGATGAGCAGTTCTTC.

There are a few counts of this clonotype. The chain couples TRBV2 to TRBJ2-7; D not certain. This CDR3 has 13 amino acids. The V and J ends lost 3 bases and 3 bases respectively, with 9 bases between them. The V gene's germline CDR1 is SNHLY and CDR2 FYNNEI. Written as DNA, the CDR3 is TGTGCCAGCAGTGATGGCACCCGCTACGAGCAGTACTTC. Translation gives CASSDGTRYEQYF.

The J gene is TRBJ2-1, the V gene TRBV5-6, with TRBD2 identical over 12 bases. Germline V CDR1 and CDR2: SGHDT, YYEEEE. CDR3 length: 17 residues. Trimming removed 2 bases from V and 6 bases from J; junction bases left unmatched: 9. CDR3 amino acids: CASSFTNGLAGTNEQFF. The CDR3 DNA is TGTGCCAGCAGCTTCACAAATGGACTAGCGGGGACCAATGAGCAGTTCTTC.

V is TRBV30 and J is TRBJ2-7; maybe TRBD1 (5 bases). This CDR3 region has 13 residues. Germline CDR1 and CDR2: GTSNPN and SVGIG (reference sequence). Trimming cost V 2 bases and J 2 bases, with 10 bases left between them. For the CDR3, the DNA is TGTGCCTGGAGTAAGGACACCACCTACGAGCAGTACTTC. Protein: CAWSKDTTYEQYF.

This clonotype was found once. The V and J genes are TRBV11-1 and TRBJ2-3; 10 bases match TRBD2. V lost 5 bases and J lost 2; bases outside the gene matches: 10. This CDR3 is built from 17 residues. The germline CDR1 and CDR2 sequences are SGHAT and FQDESV (reference sequence). The CDR3 coding sequence is TGTGCCAGCAGCCTTCGGACTAGCGGCTTACTCACAGATACGCAGTATTTT. Translating it yields CASSLRTSGLLTDTQYF. The full variable domain, rest sourced from reference TRBV11-1 and TRBJ2-3, is EAEVAQSPRYKITEKSQAVAFWCDPISGHATLYWYRQILGQGPELLVQFQDESVVDDSQLPKDRFSAERLKGVDSTLKIQPAELGDSAMYLCASSLRTSGLLTDTQYFGPGTRLTVL.

The V and J genes are TRBV12-3 or TRBV12-4 and TRBJ2-7, with D possibly matching TRBD2 (5 bases). CDR3 length: 14 amino acids. V lost 2 bases and J lost 3, with 11 bases in between. The CDR3 here is CASSLFRGLYEQYF. The CDR3 DNA reads as TGTGCCAGCAGTTTATTCCGGGGTCTCTACGAGCAGTACTTC.

This clonotype was seen only a few times. CDR3 amino acids: CSARLRTSGIYWEETQYF. Here the CDR3 DNA reads TGCAGTGCTAGGCTCCGGACTAGCGGAATTTATTGGGAAGAGACCCAGTACTTC. The V and J genes are TRBV20-1 and TRBJ2-5; TRBD2 matches 10 bases. This CDR3 is built from 18 residues. Germline CDR1 reads DFQATT; CDR2 reads SNEGSKA (reference sequence). After removal of 3 bases from V and 3 bases from J, the junction contained 16 bases not matched to a gene.

This clonotype occurred a few times. The chain joins TRBV24-1 to TRBJ2-3, with 7 bases fitting TRBD2. The V gene's germline CDR1 is KGHDR and CDR2 SFDVKD. The CDR3 is 15 residues long. V lost 3 bases and J lost 6; bases outside the gene matches: 8. The CDR3 spells CATSDGGGVVDTQYF. In nucleotides, the CDR3 is TGTGCCACCAGTGATGGGGGGGGTGTCGTGGATACGCAGTATTTT.

The V and J genes are TRBV6-2 or TRBV6-3 and TRBJ2-1; D is ambiguous. V was pared by 5 bases and J by 3 bases, with 5 bases between. CDR1 is MNHEY, CDR2 SVGEGT, per germline. The CDR3 contains 12 residues. For the CDR3, the DNA is TGTGCCAGCAGTCGCGTCTACAATGAGCAGTTCTTC. It codes for CASSRVYNEQFF.

This chain connects TRBV12-3 or TRBV12-4 to TRBJ2-3; TRBD1 or TRBD2 may be the D gene (5 bases each). This CDR3 has 16 amino acids. Trimming removed 7 bases from V and 2 bases from J, with 19 bases in between. The CDR3 bases are TGTGCCAGCATCCCGGACATTCCGGGGCACACAGATACGCAGTATTTT. Translated: CASIPDIPGHTDTQYF.

This clonotype was observed a handful of times. The chain is built from TRBV6-5 and TRBJ2-7, with D unresolved. This CDR3 region has 12 residues. Germline assignment: CDR1 MNHEY and CDR2 SVGAGI. V lost 6 bases, J lost 6 bases, and 12 bases lay in between. CDR3 coding DNA: TGTGCCAGCAGCCCCTTCGCAGGCGAGCAGTACTTC. The encoded protein is CASSPFAGEQYF.

This chain uses TRBV24-1 with TRBJ2-1, with 9 positions matching TRBD1. CDR3 length: 16 amino acids. From germline, CDR1 is KGHDR and CDR2 SFDVKD. Trimming at V came to 3 bases and at J to 13 bases, leaving 15 bases not matched to a gene. The CDR3, as DNA: TGTGCCACCAGTGATAAAACCACAGGGGGCGCGGGCCAACAGTTCTTC. This sequence encodes CATSDKTTGGAGQQFF.

The V gene is TRBV19, the J gene TRBJ2-7; D may be TRBD2 (6 bases). The CDR3 is made up of 12 amino acids. Germline values: CDR1 LNHDA, CDR2 SQIVND (reference sequence). V was trimmed by 3 bases and J by 6 bases, leaving 9 bases between them. CDR3 amino acids: CASSIGGIEQYF. The CDR3 nucleotides are TGTGCCAGTAGTATCGGAGGGATCGAGCAGTACTTC.

The J gene is TRBJ2-7, the V gene TRBV27; D might be TRBD1 (6 bases). Trimming pared 5 bases from V and 0 bases from J, leaving 14 bases between. CDR1 and CDR2 (germline): MNHEY, SMNVEV (reference sequence). The CDR3 is 15 amino acids. The CDR3 nucleotides read TGTGCCAGCAGTCCCGACAGGATGAGCTCCTACGAGCAGTACTTC. Translated: CASSPDRMSSYEQYF.

The chain employs TRBV11-2 and TRBJ2-5; 10 bases are a match to TRBD2. The J segment lost 4 bases and the V segment lost 4 bases, leaving 3 bases of the junction unmatched. CDR3 size: 14 residues. The germline gives CDR1 SGHAT, CDR2 FQNNGV. The CDR3 sequence is CASSYSGGRETQYF. The DNA of the CDR3 is TGTGCCAGCAGCTATAGCGGGGGGAGAGAGACCCAGTACTTC. Looking up the rest from reference TRBV11-2 and TRBJ2-5 gives the full variable domain: EAGVAQSPRYKIIEKRQSVAFWCNPISGHATLYWYQQILGQGPKLLIQFQNNGVVDDSQLPKDRFSAERLKGVDSTLKIQPAKLEDSAVYLCASSYSGGRETQYFGPGTRLLVL.

This clonotype came up a few times. The chain employs TRBV15 and TRBJ1-6, with D unresolved. From germline, CDR1 is LNHNV and CDR2 YYDKDF (reference sequence). Trimming removed 0 bases from V and 9 bases from J, with 12 bases in between. The CDR3 has 15 residues. The CDR3 region is CATSRDYMGVSPLHF. As DNA, the CDR3 is TGTGCCACCAGCAGAGACTATATGGGTGTTTCACCCCTCCACTTT.

This clonotype has a handful of counts. The chain uses TRBV12-3 or TRBV12-4 and TRBJ2-3, with 9 bases aligning to TRBD1. The length of the CDR3 is 16 residues. The V gene end was trimmed by 7 bases and the J gene end by 2 bases; junction bases not matched to a gene: 10. CDR3 region: CASTFPRDRVTDTQYF. CDR3 sequence (DNA): TGTGCCAGCACCTTCCCCCGGGACAGGGTCACAGATACGCAGTATTTT.